Included here is one T cell receptor beta chain sequence, with context. Its specificity is unknown. Sequence at one end of the junction differs from germline and may be a read error. Germline CDR1 and CDR2: SGHRS and YFSETQ. This CDR3 region has 15 residues. The data were obtained in a study of response to subunit inactivated influenza vaccine. Regarding the study as a whole: Every seasonal influenza vaccination brings in few new T cells, the authors suggested.

TCRdb ran MiXCR on the RT-PCR reads and lists one entry per CDR3 protein. The sample lists 610,000 or so distinct CDR3 sequences, approximately 15% occurring once. This chain joins TRBV5-1 and TRBJ2-3; 7 bases are shared with TRBD1. The source material was PBMCs from blood, sampled roughly 13 days after vaccination. The TCR comes from a man in his fifties who received an inactivated influenza vaccine. CDR3 nucleotide sequence: TGTGCCAGCAGCCTTGGGACAGTTAGCACAGATACGCAGTATTTT. It specifies CASSLGTVSTDTQYF.